This T cell receptor (beta chain) was obtained from a study of blood T cell repertoires in COVID-19. Study information: Researchers got acute and convalescent COVID-19 samples from the United States, Italy and Spain. Nucleic acid was either cDNA or gDNA, and it came from T cells, B-cell-depleted T cells, or PBMCs.

TCRdb keeps only in-frame clones here, not all; method: immunoSEQ multiplex PCR. Here the sample spans some 370,000 clones, 90% being singletons. V lost 4 bases, J lost 3 bases, and 3 bases stayed unmatched. Germline V gene lookup returns CDR1 LNHDA and CDR2 SQIVND (reference sequence). The CDR3 has 15 residues. The sample taken for sequencing was peripheral blood. This clonotype was sampled from a man between 18 and 35 years old with active or convalescent COVID-19. The chain joins TRBV19 to TRBJ2-1; 10 bases fit TRBD1. In DNA form, the CDR3 reads TGTGCCAGTAGTACCGGGACAGGGGACTACAATGAGCAGTTCTTC. It specifies CASSTGTGDYNEQFF.